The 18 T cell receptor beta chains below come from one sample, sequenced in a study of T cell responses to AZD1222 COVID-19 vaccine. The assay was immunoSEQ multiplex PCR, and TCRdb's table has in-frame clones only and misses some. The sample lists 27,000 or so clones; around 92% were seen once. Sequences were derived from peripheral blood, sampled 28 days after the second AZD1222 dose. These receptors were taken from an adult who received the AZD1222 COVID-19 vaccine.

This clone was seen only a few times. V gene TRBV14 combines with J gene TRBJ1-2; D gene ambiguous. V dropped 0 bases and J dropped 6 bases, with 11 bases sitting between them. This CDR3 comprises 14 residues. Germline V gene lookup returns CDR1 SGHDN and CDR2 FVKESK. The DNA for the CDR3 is TGTGCCAGCAGCCAAGATACGTTCCTGAATGGCTACACCTTC. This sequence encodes CASSQDTFLNGYTF.

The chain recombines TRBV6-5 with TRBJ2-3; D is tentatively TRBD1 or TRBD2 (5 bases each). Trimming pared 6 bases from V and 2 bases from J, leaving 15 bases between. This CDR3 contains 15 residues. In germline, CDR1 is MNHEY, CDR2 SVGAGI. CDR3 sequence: CASRKEGHATDTQYF. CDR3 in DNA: TGTGCCAGCAGGAAAGAGGGGCATGCCACAGATACGCAGTATTTT.

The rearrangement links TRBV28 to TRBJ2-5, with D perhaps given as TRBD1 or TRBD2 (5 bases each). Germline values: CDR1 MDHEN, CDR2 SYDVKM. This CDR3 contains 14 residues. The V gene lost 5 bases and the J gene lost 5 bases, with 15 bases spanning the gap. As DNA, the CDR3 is TGTGCCAGCAGTGAGGGACCGAGGGCGGAGACCCAGTACTTC. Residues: CASSEGPRAETQYF.

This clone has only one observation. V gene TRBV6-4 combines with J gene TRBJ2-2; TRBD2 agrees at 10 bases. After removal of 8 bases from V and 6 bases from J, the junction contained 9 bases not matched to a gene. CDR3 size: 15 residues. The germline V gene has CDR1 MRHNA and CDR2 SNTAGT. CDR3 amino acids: CASSPLAGVPGELFF. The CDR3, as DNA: TGTGCCAGCTCACCCCTAGCGGGAGTTCCCGGGGAGCTGTTTTTT.

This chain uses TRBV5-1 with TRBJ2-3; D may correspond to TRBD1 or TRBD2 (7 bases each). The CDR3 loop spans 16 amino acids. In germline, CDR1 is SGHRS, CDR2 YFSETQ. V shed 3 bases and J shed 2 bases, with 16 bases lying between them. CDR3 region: CASSSTSRGTTDTQYF. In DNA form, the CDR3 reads TGCGCCAGCAGCTCGACTAGCAGGGGGACCACAGATACGCAGTATTTT.

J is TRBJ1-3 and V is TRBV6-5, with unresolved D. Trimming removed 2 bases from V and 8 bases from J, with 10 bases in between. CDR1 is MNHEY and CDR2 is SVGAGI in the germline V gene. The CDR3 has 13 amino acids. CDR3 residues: CASSYRGRDTIYF. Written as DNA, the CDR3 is TGTGCCAGCAGTTACCGGGGTCGGGACACCATATATTTT.

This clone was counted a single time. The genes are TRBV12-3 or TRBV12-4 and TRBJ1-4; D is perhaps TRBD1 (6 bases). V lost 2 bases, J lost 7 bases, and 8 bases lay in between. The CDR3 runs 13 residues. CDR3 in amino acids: CASSLQGIEKLFF. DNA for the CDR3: TGTGCCAGCAGTTTACAGGGGATTGAAAAACTGTTTTTT.

CDR3 DNA: TGTGCCAGCAGCCTGAGACAGGCGGCAGATACGCAGTATTTT. Translated, it gives CASSLRQAADTQYF. The rearrangement links TRBV7-2 to TRBJ2-3; perhaps TRBD1 as D (6 bases). V was clipped by 5 bases and J by 4 bases, with 13 bases between them. The length of the CDR3 is 14 residues. Germline CDR1 and CDR2: SGHTA and FQGNSA.

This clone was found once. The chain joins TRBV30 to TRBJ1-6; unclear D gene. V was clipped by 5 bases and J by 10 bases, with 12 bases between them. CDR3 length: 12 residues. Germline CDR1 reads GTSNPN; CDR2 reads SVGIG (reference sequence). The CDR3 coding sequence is TGTGCCTGGGACGGGCTCTACTCACCCCTCCACTTT. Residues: CAWDGLYSPLHF.

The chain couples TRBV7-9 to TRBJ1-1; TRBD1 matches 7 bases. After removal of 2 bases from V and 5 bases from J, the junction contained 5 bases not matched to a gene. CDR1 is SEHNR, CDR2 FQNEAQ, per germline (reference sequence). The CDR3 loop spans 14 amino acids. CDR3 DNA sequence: TGTGCCAGCAGCTTAATGACAGGGCAGACTGAAGCTTTCTTT. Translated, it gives CASSLMTGQTEAFF.

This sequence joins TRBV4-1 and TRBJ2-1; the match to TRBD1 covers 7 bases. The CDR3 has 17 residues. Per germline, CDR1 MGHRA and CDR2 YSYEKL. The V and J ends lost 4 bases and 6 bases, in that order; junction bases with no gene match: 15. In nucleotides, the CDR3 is TGCGCCAGCAGCCGTAGTGTGGTGAGGGGGCCGGTCAATGAGCAGTTCTTC. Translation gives CASSRSVVRGPVNEQFF.

The CDR3 here is CASSEPGDLSYGYTF. CDR3 in DNA: TGTGCCAGCAGTGAACCCGGAGATCTATCCTATGGCTACACCTTC. The rearrangement uses TRBV25-1 and TRBJ1-2; D call uncertain. V dropped 2 bases and J dropped 4 bases, with 14 bases sitting between them. Germline V gene data show CDR1 as MGHDK and CDR2 as SYGVNS. CDR3 length equals 15 residues.

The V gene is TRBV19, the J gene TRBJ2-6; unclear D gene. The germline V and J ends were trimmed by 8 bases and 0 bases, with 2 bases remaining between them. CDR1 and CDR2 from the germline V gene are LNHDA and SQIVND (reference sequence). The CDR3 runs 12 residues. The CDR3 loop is CASDSGANVLTF. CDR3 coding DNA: TGTGCCAGTGACTCTGGGGCCAACGTCCTGACTTTC.

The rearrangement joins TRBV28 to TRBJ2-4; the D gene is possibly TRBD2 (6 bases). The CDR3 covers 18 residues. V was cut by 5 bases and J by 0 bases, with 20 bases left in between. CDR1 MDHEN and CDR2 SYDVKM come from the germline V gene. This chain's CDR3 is CASSPQTRKSLAKNIQYF. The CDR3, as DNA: TGTGCCAGCAGTCCCCAGACTAGAAAATCTCTAGCCAAAAACATTCAGTACTTC.

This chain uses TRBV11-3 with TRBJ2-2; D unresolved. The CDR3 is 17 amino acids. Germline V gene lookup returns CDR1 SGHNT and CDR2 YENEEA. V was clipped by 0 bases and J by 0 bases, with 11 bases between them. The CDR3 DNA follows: TGTGCCAGCAGCTTAGATAGTATGAACCCGAACACCGGGGAGCTGTTTTTT. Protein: CASSLDSMNPNTGELFF.

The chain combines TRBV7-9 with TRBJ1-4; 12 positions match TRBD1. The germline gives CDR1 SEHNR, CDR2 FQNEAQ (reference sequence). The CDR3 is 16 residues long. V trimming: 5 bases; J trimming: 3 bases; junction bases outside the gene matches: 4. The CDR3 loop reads CASSPGQGASNEKLFF. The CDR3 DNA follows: TGTGCCAGCAGCCCGGGACAGGGGGCTTCTAATGAAAAACTGTTTTTT. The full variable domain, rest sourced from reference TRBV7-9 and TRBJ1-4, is DTGVSQNPRHKITKRGQNVTFRCDPISEHNRLYWYRQTLGQGPEFLTYFQNEAQLEKSRLLSDRFSAERPKGSFSTLEIQRTEQGDSAMYLCASSPGQGASNEKLFFGSGTQLSVL.

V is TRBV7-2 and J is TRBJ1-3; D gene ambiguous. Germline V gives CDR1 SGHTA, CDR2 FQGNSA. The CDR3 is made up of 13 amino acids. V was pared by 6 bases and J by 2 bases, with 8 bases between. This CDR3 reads CASSRGAGNTIYF. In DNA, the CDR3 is TGTGCCAGCAGTCGAGGTGCTGGAAACACCATATATTTT.

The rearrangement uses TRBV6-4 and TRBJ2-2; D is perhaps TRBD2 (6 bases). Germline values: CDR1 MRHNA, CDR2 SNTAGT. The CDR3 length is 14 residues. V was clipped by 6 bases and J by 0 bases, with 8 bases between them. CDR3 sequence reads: CASSREANTGELFF. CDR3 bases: TGTGCCAGCAGCAGGGAGGCGAACACCGGGGAGCTGTTTTTT.